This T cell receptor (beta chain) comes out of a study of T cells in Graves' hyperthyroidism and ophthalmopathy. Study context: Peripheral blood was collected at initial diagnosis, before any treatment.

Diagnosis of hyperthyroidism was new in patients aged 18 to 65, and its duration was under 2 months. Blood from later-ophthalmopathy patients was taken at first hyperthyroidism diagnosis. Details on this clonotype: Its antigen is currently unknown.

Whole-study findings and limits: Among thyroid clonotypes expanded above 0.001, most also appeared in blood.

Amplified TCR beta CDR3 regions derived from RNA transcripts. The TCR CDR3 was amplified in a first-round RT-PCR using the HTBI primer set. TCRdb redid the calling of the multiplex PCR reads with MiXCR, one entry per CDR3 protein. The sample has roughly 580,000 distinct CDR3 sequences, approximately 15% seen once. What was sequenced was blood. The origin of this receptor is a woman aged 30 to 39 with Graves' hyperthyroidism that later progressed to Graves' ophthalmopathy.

CDR3 sequence: CAISEGRVDGYTF. CDR3 sequence (DNA): TGTGCCATCAGTGAGGGTAGGGTGGACGGCTACACCTTC. V gene TRBV10-3 combines with J gene TRBJ1-2, with no clear D. Trimming took 2 bases from V and 8 from J, leaving 12 bases between them. CDR1 and CDR2 (germline): ENHRY, SYGVKD. The CDR3 has 13 residues.